The rows below give T cell receptor beta chains drawn from one sample of a study of Ad26.COV2.S vaccination and SARS-CoV-2 variants. Here immunoSEQ multiplex PCR was the method, and the copy in TCRdb shows in-frame clones only, minus some. The sample lists 410,000 or so clones, approximately 92% occurring once. The starting material was peripheral blood, obtained in a trial of Ad26.COV2.S vaccine versus placebo. The receptors here all came from a person aged 18-65 years who received the Ad26.COV2.S COVID-19 vaccine or a placebo. CDR3s include the opening cysteine and the closing phenylalanine or tryptophan. Fields, in order: J gene, clone size, D gene, V gene, CDR3 protein, CDR3 DNA. The D gene is left open where the match is weak. A row's size may be missing; if present it is once, few, many or a size class.

TRBJ2-2	.	TRBD2	TRBV7-9	CASSPGLASTGELFF	TGTGCCAGCAGCCCGGGACTAGCGTCCACCGGGGAGCTGTTTTTT
TRBJ2-3	.	TRBD2	TRBV27	CASRPSGEGASGWTDTQYF	TGTGCCAGCAGGCCCTCGGGGGAAGGTGCTAGCGGGTGGACAGATACGCAGTATTTT
TRBJ2-4	.	.	TRBV6-5	CASRDDLAKNIQYF	TGTGCCAGCCGAGACGATCTAGCCAAAAACATTCAGTACTTC
TRBJ1-3	.	.	TRBV9	CASSVDGRSGNTIYF	TGTGCCAGCAGCGTAGATGGGCGCTCTGGAAACACCATATATTTT
TRBJ1-1	.	.	TRBV2	CASSEDVRIWAFF	TGTGCCAGCAGTGAAGATGTTAGGATCTGGGCTTTCTTT
TRBJ1-1	.	.	TRBV7-2	CASSLDRQVEAFF	TGTGCCAGCAGCTTAGATCGGCAGGTTGAAGCTTTCTTT
TRBJ2-5	.	.	TRBV11-1	CASSPSPQETQYF	TGTGCCAGCAGCCCCAGCCCCCAAGAGACCCAGTACTTC
TRBJ2-5	.	TRBD1	TRBV9	CASSPGGQETQYF	TGTGCCAGCAGCCCAGGGGGCCAAGAGACCCAGTACTTC
TRBJ2-1	.	.	TRBV27	CASNGAERYNEQFF	TGTGCCAGCAACGGGGCGGAGAGGTACAATGAGCAGTTCTTC
TRBJ2-2	.	.	TRBV6-1	CASSEGHGTGELFF	TGTGCCAGCAGTGAAGGACATGGCACCGGGGAGCTGTTTTTT
TRBJ1-5	.	.	TRBV18	CASSPGSQQPQHF	TGTGCCAGCTCACCAGGGAGTCAGCAGCCCCAGCATTTT
TRBJ2-2	.	.	TRBV18	CASSQAPMDTGELFF	TGTGCCAGCTCACAAGCACCTATGGACACCGGGGAGCTGTTTTTT
TRBJ1-2	.	.	TRBV12-3/TRBV12-4	CASSQNRESGYTF	TGTGCCAGCAGCCAGAATAGGGAATCTGGCTACACCTTC
TRBJ1-1	once	TRBD1	TRBV18	CASSPLFGDSLNTEAFF	TGTGCCAGCTCACCACTTTTTGGGGACAGCCTGAACACTGAAGCTTTCTTT
TRBJ2-5	.	TRBD2	TRBV15	CATSSNLAGLAGETQYF	TGTGCCACCAGCAGCAATTTGGCGGGACTAGCGGGAGAGACCCAGTACTTC
TRBJ2-7	.	TRBD1	TRBV2	CASLYRGQPLREQYF	TGTGCCAGTCTTTACAGGGGCCAACCGCTACGGGAGCAGTACTTC
TRBJ2-7	.	TRBD2	TRBV5-1	CASSLFPGLGRHEQYF	TGCGCCAGCAGCTTGTTCCCGGGACTAGGGAGGCACGAGCAGTACTTC
TRBJ2-1	.	TRBD2	TRBV7-3	CASSLEPTSGNNEQFF	TGTGCCAGCAGCTTAGAACCGACTAGCGGGAACAATGAGCAGTTCTTC
TRBJ2-1	.	TRBD2	TRBV11-3	CASSLGAGGHNEQFF	TGTGCCAGCAGCTTAGGAGCGGGAGGTCACAATGAGCAGTTCTTC
TRBJ2-5	.	TRBD2	TRBV18	CASSRTSGHQETQYF	TGTGCCAGCTCACGGACTAGCGGGCACCAAGAGACCCAGTACTTC
TRBJ2-7	once	.	TRBV14	CASSAVGYEQYF	TGTGCCAGCAGTGCTGTGGGGTACGAGCAGTACTTC
TRBJ2-3	.	.	TRBV6-5	CASRVQRTTDTQYF	TGTGCCAGCAGAGTACAGCGAACCACAGATACGCAGTATTTT
TRBJ1-2	.	.	TRBV5-6	CASSLGGVNGYTF	TGTGCCAGCAGCTTAGGAGGGGTTAATGGCTACACCTTC
TRBJ1-2	.	TRBD1	TRBV7-2	CASSLGQGPYGYTF	TGTGCCAGCAGCTTGGGACAGGGACCTTATGGCTACACCTTC
TRBJ2-1	.	TRBD1	TRBV19	CASSVGTGASDEQFF	TGTGCCAGTAGTGTTGGGACAGGGGCTTCGGATGAGCAGTTCTTC
TRBJ2-1	.	TRBD2	TRBV4-1	CASSQQTSGRLSREQFF	TGCGCCAGCAGCCAACAGACTAGCGGGAGGCTTAGTAGGGAGCAGTTCTTC
TRBJ2-3	.	.	TRBV12-5	CASGLNTDRQYF	TGTGCTAGTGGTCTGAACACAGATAGGCAGTATTTT
TRBJ2-7	.	TRBD1	TRBV7-6	CASSLRDSSSYEQYF	TGTGCCAGCAGCTTAAGGGACAGTTCATCCTACGAGCAGTACTTC
TRBJ2-7	.	.	TRBV25-1	CASRGDRGRGHEQYF	TGTGCCAGCAGGGGAGATCGGGGGAGAGGGCACGAGCAGTACTTC
TRBJ2-1	few	.	TRBV19	CASSLLARNEQFF	TGTGCCAGTAGTCTACTAGCCCGAAATGAGCAGTTCTTC
TRBJ2-3	.	TRBD2	TRBV6-5	CASSYLLAGEADTQYF	TGTGCCAGCAGTTACTTACTAGCGGGAGAGGCAGATACGCAGTATTTT
TRBJ2-1	.	TRBD2	TRBV2	CASITSGSYNEQFF	TGTGCCAGCATCACTAGCGGGAGTTACAATGAGCAGTTCTTC
TRBJ2-7	.	TRBD2	TRBV28	CASSKQSGIEDEQYF	TGTGCCAGCAGTAAACAAAGCGGGATTGAGGACGAGCAGTACTTC
TRBJ2-3	.	TRBD1	TRBV25-1	CASSESPGTGAFTDTQYF	TGTGCCAGCAGTGAATCCCCCGGGACAGGGGCGTTCACAGATACGCAGTATTTT
TRBJ1-6	.	TRBD1	TRBV3-1/TRBV3-2	CASSTTTGNSPLHF	TGTGCCAGCAGCACTACGACAGGGAATTCACCCCTCCACTTT
TRBJ1-4	.	.	TRBV4-3	CASSQERATNEKLFF	TGCGCCAGCAGCCAAGAGAGGGCGACTAATGAAAAACTGTTTTTT
TRBJ1-6	.	.	TRBV11-3	CASSLRTQGRRPPLHF	TGTGCCAGCAGCTTGCGTACACAGGGAAGGAGGCCACCCCTCCACTTT
TRBJ1-4	.	TRBD1	TRBV30	CAWGGDSSNEKLFF	TGTGCCTGGGGGGGGGACAGCTCTAATGAAAAACTGTTTTTT
TRBJ2-1	once	.	TRBV5-1	CASSGGLQVGNEQFF	TGCGCCAGCAGCGGCGGACTACAGGTTGGCAATGAGCAGTTCTTC
TRBJ2-7	.	.	TRBV7-9	CASSFRNYEQYF	TGTGCCAGCAGCTTTCGTAACTACGAGCAGTACTTC
TRBJ2-1	.	.	TRBV7-2	CASTLGVQGLFYNEQFF	TGTGCCAGCACCTTGGGGGTTCAGGGCCTCTTCTACAATGAGCAGTTCTTC
TRBJ1-5	once	TRBD1	TRBV28	CASSPTGTPNQPQHF	TGTGCCAGCAGCCCGACAGGGACTCCTAATCAGCCCCAGCATTTT
TRBJ2-2	.	.	TRBV6-5	CASSYSTGSGELFF	TGTGCCAGCAGTTATTCTACTGGGAGCGGGGAGCTGTTTTTT
TRBJ2-3	.	.	TRBV6-2/TRBV6-3	CASSYGVNTDTQYF	TGTGCCAGCAGTTACGGCGTCAACACAGATACGCAGTATTTT
TRBJ1-5	.	.	TRBV6-5	CASRRTVSGNQPQHF	TGTGCCAGCAGGAGGACAGTGAGCGGCAATCAGCCCCAGCATTTT
TRBJ1-2	.	.	TRBV28	CASSTNGADGYGYTF	TGTGCCAGCAGCACCAACGGGGCGGATGGCTATGGCTACACCTTC
TRBJ2-6	.	.	TRBV7-2	CASSPGGSGWDSGANVLTF	TGTGCCAGCAGCCCCGGCGGTAGCGGATGGGACTCTGGGGCCAACGTCCTGACTTTC
TRBJ1-1	few	.	TRBV4-3	CASSQAGYTEAFF	TGCGCCAGCAGCCAAGCCGGATACACTGAAGCTTTCTTT
TRBJ2-3	.	TRBD2	TRBV11-2	CATLAGALDTQYF	TGTGCCACACTAGCGGGTGCTTTGGATACGCAGTATTTT
TRBJ2-1	.	TRBD2	TRBV15	CATSSDGLVRQFF	TGTGCCACCAGCAGTGATGGACTAGTAAGGCAGTTCTTC